This TCR beta chain was identified in a study of CD8+ T cells in alopecia areata. The germline CDR1 and CDR2 sequences are GTSNPN and SVGIG (reference sequence). The CDR3 length is 11 residues. Starting from PBMCs, sorting isolated CD4+ and CD8+ T cells. RNA extraction and reverse transcription yielded cDNA as sequencing template. Sequenced by immunoSEQ multiplex PCR; TCRdb stores in-frame clones only, minus some. Of roughly 150,000 clones listed, 55% are singletons. Notes on the study in general: Scalp samples also yield sequences from resident alphabeta T cells of normal skin. Normal scalp had lower clonality than lesional scalp, with alopecia totalis/universalis lesions showing this most strongly. Patients displayed less clarity in TCR sharing than mice, a finding possibly related to HLA.

A note on this clone: Its antigen is unidentified. One junction end does not reproduce the germline sequence, and a read error may be involved. The sample contains more than one DNA sequence encoding this CDR3.

The source is a human donor in good health. The material sequenced was CD4+ T cells sorted from blood. The chain uses TRBV30 and TRBJ2-3; perhaps TRBD2 as D (5 bases). The CDR3 reads CAWTSTDTQYF. DNA of the CDR3: TGTGCCTGGACTAGCACGGATACGCAGTATTTT.